This is a list of T cell receptor beta chains from one sample in a study of blood T cell repertoires in COVID-19. Clones were read by immunoSEQ multiplex PCR, and TCRdb kept only the in-frame ones, dropping some. The sample shows just over 650,000 clones, over 80% of them seen only once. The sequencing sample was made of peripheral blood. These receptors all come from a woman aged 18-29 years with acute or convalescent COVID-19. The conserved cysteine and the conserved F or W are not part of the CDR3 here.

V gene: TRBV29-1
J gene: TRBJ1-2
CDR3 protein: SVAMDRGNYGYT

V gene: TRBV29-1
J gene: TRBJ1-1
CDR3 protein: SLLRGRGEAF

V gene: TRBV9
J gene: TRBJ1-6
CDR3 protein: ASGGGRSSYNSPLH

V gene: TRBV3-1/TRBV3-2
J gene: TRBJ1-2
CDR3 protein: ASRQGPGGAGYT

V gene: TRBV9
J gene: TRBJ1-1
CDR3 protein: ASSAGGNTEAF

V gene: TRBV6-1
J gene: TRBJ1-5
CDR3 protein: ASSETGTGDNQPQH

V gene: TRBV2
J gene: TRBJ1-5
CDR3 protein: ASSATGTGSNQPQH

V gene: TRBV19
J gene: TRBJ2-4
CDR3 protein: ASSMDRNIQY

V gene: TRBV20-1
J gene: TRBJ1-2
CDR3 protein: SAHGGFPT

V gene: TRBV10-3
J gene: TRBJ1-6
CDR3 protein: AISDRGSNSPLH

V gene: TRBV4-3
J gene: TRBJ2-7
CDR3 protein: ASSQDGVGRQDRYEQY

V gene: TRBV6-5
J gene: TRBJ1-2
CDR3 protein: ASRTQNYGYT

V gene: TRBV29-1
J gene: TRBJ1-1
CDR3 protein: SVLDRNTEAF